This is a list of T cell receptor beta chains from one sample in a study of T-cell reconstitution after alpha-beta-depleted transplantation in children. TCRdb re-derived calls from the PCR reads in MiXCR, one entry per CDR3 protein. Here the sample spans hundreds of thousands of distinct CDR3 sequences, roughly 7.8% being singletons. The source material was peripheral blood, sampled 360 days after TCRalphabeta/CD19-depleted stem cell transplant. The receptors derive from a female patient aged 2 to 10 who had a stem cell transplant for Fanconi anemia, so the T cells may come from the graft donor. Each CDR3 is given without its conserved first and last residue.

>TRBV7-3|TRBJ2-7|14
ASSLSAPGLADEQY
>TRBV7-2|TRBJ2-5|10
ASSFPQETQY
>TRBV11-2|TRBJ1-1|12
ASSARALNTEAF
>TRBV12-3/TRBV12-4|TRBJ1-1|12
ASSFGLGLTEAF
>TRBV7-9|TRBJ2-3|10
ASSSSWDPHL
>TRBV28|TRBJ2-5|12
ASSQTSAQETQY
>TRBV5-1|TRBJ2-7|12
ASSLEQENYEQY
>TRBV20-1|TRBJ1-1|9
RAWGGTEAF
>TRBV11-2|TRBJ1-2|10
ASSLLGGGYT
>TRBV7-2|TRBJ1-4|12
ASRGDSANEKLF
>TRBV20-1|TRBJ2-3|16
SASRGLALSPSTDTQY
>TRBV6-5|TRBJ2-1|10
ASGRARGEQF
>TRBV10-3|TRBJ1-2|9
AISESWGYT
>TRBV6-2/TRBV6-3|TRBJ1-1|12
ASSTGTPNTEAF
>TRBV7-6|TRBJ2-1|10
ASSLVGYEQF
>TRBV7-6|TRBJ2-2|12
ASSTRTGTGELF
>TRBV15|TRBJ2-7|13
ATSSPLGPTYEQY
>TRBV5-1|TRBJ1-2|11
ASSQTLSYGYT
>TRBV12-3/TRBV12-4|TRBJ2-5|12
ASSLDRGGETQY
>TRBV25-1|TRBJ1-1|16
ASSQLETPSYLETEAF
>TRBV2|TRBJ1-5|15
ASKGPGGEGSNQPQH
>TRBV9|TRBJ2-1|15
ASSVGLAGFRGNEQF
>TRBV7-9|TRBJ2-7|10
ASRSNGREQY
>TRBV29-1|TRBJ1-1|11
SVEDTMRTEAF
>TRBV5-1|TRBJ1-2|11
ASSLESQYGYT
>TRBV5-6|TRBJ1-1|12
ASSLTRMDTEAF
>TRBV12-3/TRBV12-4|TRBJ2-7|11
ASSLFSSYEQY
>TRBV28|TRBJ2-7|14
ASYGLAGDSSYEQY
>TRBV25-1|TRBJ1-1|13
ASSEFFSENTEAF
>TRBV29-1|TRBJ2-3|11
SAGWGERDTQY
>TRBV5-6|TRBJ2-1|15
ASSLVSGGTLGNEQF
>TRBV24-1|TRBJ2-1|11
ATSDLNLGEQF
>TRBV20-1|TRBJ2-7|11
SARQEINYEQY
>TRBV14|TRBJ2-6|17
ASSQDPTGGWSGANVLT
>TRBV20-1|TRBJ2-2|13
SAAYSGGNTGELF
>TRBV10-3|TRBJ2-1|16
ATMGTSGGALTYNEQF
>TRBV11-2|TRBJ2-1|14
ASSLERSSTSNEQF
>TRBV19|TRBJ2-1|14
ASSIGLAGAYLEQF
>TRBV5-1|TRBJ2-2|16
ASSLELAGPPNTGELF
>TRBV27|TRBJ2-1|19
ASSLFWLGTSGASSYNEQF
>TRBV4-2|TRBJ2-7|12
ASSQDPSGLEQY
>TRBV6-4|TRBJ2-2|13
ASSARTGQTGELF
>TRBV20-1|TRBJ2-1|12
SARTPDRFNEQF
>TRBV5-1|TRBJ1-1|13
ASSPLGGIITEAF
>TRBV7-6|TRBJ1-2|11
ASSLLFPEGYT
>TRBV20-1|TRBJ2-3|13
SASLAGGRTDTQY
>TRBV6-5|TRBJ2-3|12
ASSYSRLTDTQY
>TRBV10-2|TRBJ2-2|12
ASSVMGGTGELF